This T cell receptor (beta chain) was sequenced during a study of spatial heterogeneity in lung cancer. Overall study results and limits: Ubiquitous expanded tumor TCRs surfaced in blood more at resection than they did at follow-up.

This CDR3 has 15 amino acids. The ends were cut back, 5 bases at V and 2 bases at J, with 18 bases in the middle. Germline lookup yields CDR1 DFQATT and CDR2 SNEGSKA (reference sequence). Every molecule of TCR cDNA had its own unique molecular identifier. MiXCR was run by TCRdb on the 5' RACE reads, yielding one entry per CDR3 protein. The data show tens of thousands of distinct CDR3 sequences, with 13% seen just once and 6.5% to 8.5% held by the top ten. This clonotype was recorded a few times. The antigen remains unidentified. Time point denoted: sample taken at primary tumor resection. In each case, whole RNA from tumor, nontumor lung or frozen PBMC was sequenced unsorted. There were 72 donors, all of them untreated patients with early-stage non-small cell lung cancer.

The genes are TRBV20-1 and TRBJ2-5, with D perhaps TRBD1 or TRBD2 (5 bases each). The source material was PBMCs, sampled at surgery. This TCR derives from a male donor with early-stage non-small cell lung cancer. The CDR3 coding sequence is TGCAGTGCTCCTTCCGGGGCTTGGGTTCAAGAGACCCAGTACTTC. This codes for CSAPSGAWVQETQYF.